This T cell receptor (beta chain) emerged from a study of blood T cells in healthy people across ages (dated by TCRdb to the mid-2010s). Background for the entire study: In model experiments, template switching captured about one uniquely barcoded TCR beta cDNA molecule for every two T cells. The study measured age-related changes in TCR beta repertoire diversity using deep sequencing normalized with unique cDNA molecular identifiers. The donors were divided into four age groups: young (average 16 years), middle-aged (approximately 39), aged (62) and long-lived (82). To avoid experimental bias, donors of different ages were spread randomly across the sequencing lanes. Using the same blood draw, the study looked at two additional independent replicas of 1 million unique cDNA reads for two donors, one aged 18 to 30 and the other aged 80 or older. Broader findings and caveats from the paper: Observed TCR beta diversity per million T cells fell roughly linearly with age, and a significant reduction was already apparent by age approximately 41. Estimates of total diversity based on one million sequenced T cells were considered lower bounds and underestimates. Because the CMV infection status of the donors was unknown, age-related changes in expanded clonotypes may potentially have been confounded. Compared with the aged group, more naive CD4+ T cells, fewer expanded clones and increased TCR diversity were shown by the long-lived group, suggesting age selection. Since profiling was done on bulk unsorted PBMCs, naive and antigen-experienced compartments could not be conclusively compared. The percentage of naive T cells measured by flow cytometry correlated strongly with observed TCR beta diversity.

The protocol used for the library was 5' RACE. The sample was run on an Illumina HiSeq 2500. The second PCR ran for roughly 7 to 12 cycles and used a J-beta primer mix along with a sample-barcoded 5' primer. A unique molecular identifier was introduced onto each TCR beta cDNA molecule by a template-switch 5' adaptor carrying 12 random nucleotides. At least 2.5 million CDR3-containing paired-end reads were obtained from each sample. The Mint cDNA synthesis kit, primed by a TRBC-specific oligonucleotide, was used to synthesize first-strand cDNA from all RNA. Following uracil-DNA glycosylase treatment, all cDNA underwent a first 18-cycle PCR with the universal primers M1SS and BC2_uni_R. Per the original workflow: Normalization of each sample was performed by random selection of 1 million high-quality reads, each carrying a distinct molecular identifier. Instead of being binned into consensus sequences, reads that shared molecular identifiers were thrown out. MiTCR, set to a Q25 quality threshold and the strictest error-elimination algorithm, was used for CDR3 identification, clonotype clustering and error correction. A nonparametric unseen species model with Euler transformation was used to estimate lower-bound total TCR beta diversity. TCRdb trimmed the raw reads at Q25, called clones with MiXCR and kept productive beta chains. For every CDR3 protein sequence, its rows merge into one entry that carries the most common genes and DNA. The V and J calls, along with clone size, are taken from TCRdb and not from the paper's own processing. The table for this sample lists about 1.7 million distinct CDR3 sequences; 28% of them were counted only once. In total, the top ten clones hold around 7.7% of the sample.

Trimming at the junction amounts to 5 bases on V and 6 bases on J, and the germline ends lie 20 bases apart. Measured from the cysteine to the phenylalanine, the CDR3 is 15 residues long. Only CDR3 DNA remains: 45 bases, in frame from the first base. In the germline V gene, CDR1 corresponds to SGHTA and CDR2 to FQGNSA. Donors were approximately 42 systemically healthy Caucasian individuals from Russia aged about 6 to 100 years. Each donor gave about 10 milliliters of peripheral blood, drawn into EDTA-treated Vacutainer tubes. Ficoll-Paque density-gradient centrifugation was used to isolate PBMCs, with at least 6.5 million per sample. Total RNA was extracted from PBMCs with Trizol reagent, with at least 5 micrograms obtained per sample. For every donor, flow cytometry on a PBMC aliquot measured the percentage of naive CD45RAhigh/CD27high T cells. This clonotype was seen a handful of times. Its target antigen remains unknown. The sample holds no much larger clone one base away, and base qualities are not on file.

The chain employs TRBV7-2 and TRBJ2-7; TRBD2 is perhaps the D gene, given 6 matching bases. The material sequenced was blood. This clonotype originated in a woman aged 25 to 39 in good health. The DNA reads TGTGCCAGCAGCCCCACCGGGGGAATCGGGGGCGAGCAGTACTTC. This translates into CASSPTGGIGGEQYF.